This T cell receptor (beta chain) stems from a study of blood T cell repertoires in COVID-19. The overall study: The analysed material was cDNA or gDNA that came from T cells, B-cell-depleted T cells, or PBMCs.

This CDR3 is 13 amino acids long. V dropped 2 bases and J dropped 4 bases, with 8 bases sitting between them. CDR1 and CDR2 from the germline V gene are SGHTA and FQGTGA. Authors' processing steps: Amplification of reference gene primers was used by the study to estimate nucleated cell counts. Clones were sequenced by immunoSEQ multiplex PCR, and TCRdb holds only the in-frame ones, with some missing. V, J and clone size were drawn from that table, and D and trimming were deduced from the DNA. The sample has about 15,000 clones, roughly four fifths seen once. Sequences were obtained from peripheral blood. The sequence came from a man aged 60-69 years with acute or convalescent COVID-19. The rearrangement joins TRBV7-3 to TRBJ1-1; no firm D call. The CDR3 loop is CASSLGRATEAFF. DNA of the CDR3: TGTGCCAGCAGCTTAGGTCGAGCCACTGAAGCTTTCTTT.